A selection of T cell receptor beta chains follows, all from one sample in a study of blood T cell repertoires in COVID-19. The protocol was immunoSEQ multiplex PCR, while the TCRdb copy is restricted to in-frame clones and leaves out a portion. The sample shows 200,000 to 250,000 clones, 88% of them seen only once. The sequenced sample was PBMCs or T cells enriched from blood (not recorded which). Receptor source: a young woman who had recovered from COVID-19. Each CDR3 is given with its conserved first and last residue. A D gene is named only where the DNA matches it firmly.

v_call d_call cdr3_aa
TRBV5-1 NA CASSLDLGATPNTEAFF
TRBV27 TRBD1 CASHKSGGPTYSPLHF
TRBV19 TRBD1 CASREQGAGYGYTF
TRBV10-3 NA CAIRAGPDRDGYTF
TRBV29-1 NA CSVETLRQIYGYTF
TRBV29-1 NA CSVEDRIREDTEAFF
TRBV5-1 NA CASSLESGYNTEAFF
TRBV6-2/TRBV6-3 NA CASSYSMAGLKGAFF
TRBV2 NA CASSPESVF
TRBV19 TRBD2 CASSIPAGGGSNEQFF
TRBV4-2 NA CASSQSRDNEAFF
TRBV9 TRBD2 CASSVGGGARDTQYF
TRBV7-6 NA CASSLESGTYEQYF
TRBV7-8 NA CASSPTGNNQPQHF
TRBV2 TRBD1 CASIPNLGTGNSYEQYF
TRBV5-1 NA CASSSLPQQGSSYNSPLHF
TRBV9 NA CASSPRTTPSTDTQYF
TRBV11-2 NA CASSLDRQGPSSGNTIYF
TRBV24-1 TRBD1 CATSDLKQGGQETQYF
TRBV19 TRBD2 CATRGGGAGDTQYF
TRBV4-1 TRBD1 CASSLGDRENQPQHF
TRBV28 NA CASILSGSGNTIYF
TRBV25-1 TRBD2 CASGSGGGSPYNEQFF
TRBV2 NA CASSTRTMGANVLTF
TRBV7-3 NA CASSPLGTGELFF
TRBV29-1 NA CSVEGGEEETQYF
TRBV25-1 NA CASSEGHRYGYTF
TRBV29-1 TRBD1 CSVGRGQRNYGYTF
TRBV7-9 NA CASSSSDTQYF
TRBV3-1/TRBV3-2 TRBD2 CASSQGTSGFNIQYF
TRBV2 NA CASRDPNTYEQYF
TRBV7-2 TRBD1 CASSNTGGSSYEQYF
TRBV11-2 NA CASRSYRGDIQETQYF
TRBV7-8 TRBD1 CASSLAFYPDRADTEAFF
TRBV9 TRBD1 CASSAQTGSEKLFF
TRBV6-5 TRBD1 CASRQGFSNQPQHF
TRBV19 TRBD2 CAVSAGGTYEQYF
TRBV14 NA CASSPPGLGETQYF
TRBV4-2 NA CASSQRVVVQDNQPQHF
TRBV19 TRBD2 CASSSSAGTSGGAGEQFF
TRBV9 NA CASSVGAAENTEAFF
TRBV4-3 NA CASSQDSRGDNSPLHF
TRBV7-2 TRBD2 CASSLQSSGGPGETQYF
TRBV2 TRBD2 CASSVPSGGIGETQYF
TRBV7-8 NA CASSLGAGGNQPQHF
TRBV27 NA CASSLSAGTEAFF
TRBV19 NA CASRGGPPDNEQFF
TRBV7-2 NA CASSPQTSLYEQYF